The 2 T cell receptor beta chains below all came from one sample that was sequenced in a study of CXCR3-negative and CXCR3-positive naive CD8 T cells. These TCRs are of unknown antigen specificity. Researchers prepared the TRB cDNA libraries using 5' RACE with UMI labels. From its re-call of the 5' RACE reads, TCRdb lists each CDR3 protein once, without DNA. The table for this sample gives 150,000 to 180,000 distinct CDR3 sequences. General observations from the study: Greater hydrophobicity was found in TRB CDR3s of CXCR3-positive naive cells than of CXCR3-negative naive cells.

Sequencing input: naive CXCR3+ CD8+ T cells from blood. Subset denoted: CD45RO-CCR7+CD27+CD95- naive CD8+ T cells expressing CXCR3 (TNR3+). The receptors were sampled from a human donor in good health. Some clones in this sample may be carry-over from other donors' samples.

V and J are TRBV7-9 and TRBJ2-1; without DNA, the TCRdb call of TRBD2 cannot be checked. Germline CDR1 and CDR2: SEHNR and FQNEAQ (reference sequence). The CDR3 is made up of 16 amino acids. The CDR3 is CASSLTSGGDVDEQFF.

This chain uses TRBV5-1 with TRBJ2-3; lacking DNA, the TRBD2 call made by TCRdb goes unchecked. CDR3 length: 16 amino acids. CDR1 SGHRS and CDR2 YFSETQ come from the germline V gene. The CDR3 protein is CASSMLSGISTDTQYF.